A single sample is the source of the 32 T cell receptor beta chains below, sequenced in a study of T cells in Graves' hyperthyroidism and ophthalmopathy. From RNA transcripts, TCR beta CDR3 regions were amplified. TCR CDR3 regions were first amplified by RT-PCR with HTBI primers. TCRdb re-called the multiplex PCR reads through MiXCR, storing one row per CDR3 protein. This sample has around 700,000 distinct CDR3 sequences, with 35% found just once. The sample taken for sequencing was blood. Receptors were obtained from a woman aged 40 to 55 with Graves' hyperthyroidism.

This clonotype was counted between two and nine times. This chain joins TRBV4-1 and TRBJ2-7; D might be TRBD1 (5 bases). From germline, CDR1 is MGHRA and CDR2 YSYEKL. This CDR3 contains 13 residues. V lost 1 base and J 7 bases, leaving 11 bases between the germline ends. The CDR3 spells CASSQGRVGEQYF. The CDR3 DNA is TGCGCCAGCAGCCAAGGCAGGGTAGGTGAGCAGTACTTC.

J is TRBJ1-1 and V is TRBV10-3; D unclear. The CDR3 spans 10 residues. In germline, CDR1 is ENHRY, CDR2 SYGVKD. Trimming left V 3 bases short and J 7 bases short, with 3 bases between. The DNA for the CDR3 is TGTGCCATCAGTGACGGTGAAGCTTTCTTT. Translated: CAISDGEAFF.

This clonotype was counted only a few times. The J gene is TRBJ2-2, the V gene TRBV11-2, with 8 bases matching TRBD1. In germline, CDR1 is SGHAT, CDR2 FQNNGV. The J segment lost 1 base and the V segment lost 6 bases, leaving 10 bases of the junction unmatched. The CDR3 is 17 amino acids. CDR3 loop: CASRLWGGQGNTGELFF. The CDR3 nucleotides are TGTGCCAGCAGGTTATGGGGCGGACAGGGGAACACCGGGGAGCTGTTTTTT.

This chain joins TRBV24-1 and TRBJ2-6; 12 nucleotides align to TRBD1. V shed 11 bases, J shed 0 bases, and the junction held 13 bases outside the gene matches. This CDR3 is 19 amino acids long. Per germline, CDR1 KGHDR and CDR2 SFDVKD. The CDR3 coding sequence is TGTGCCAGCAGACCGTCTCCGGGACAGGGGGCCTCTGGGGCCAACGTCCTGACTTTC. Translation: CASRPSPGQGASGANVLTF.

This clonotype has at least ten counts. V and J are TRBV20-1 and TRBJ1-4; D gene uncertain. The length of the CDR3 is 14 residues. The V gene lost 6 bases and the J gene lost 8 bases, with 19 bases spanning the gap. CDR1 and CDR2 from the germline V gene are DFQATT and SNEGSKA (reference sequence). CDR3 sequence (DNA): TGCAGTGCCCCCGCCGACACCGGCACCGAAAAACTGTTTTTT. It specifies CSAPADTGTEKLFF.

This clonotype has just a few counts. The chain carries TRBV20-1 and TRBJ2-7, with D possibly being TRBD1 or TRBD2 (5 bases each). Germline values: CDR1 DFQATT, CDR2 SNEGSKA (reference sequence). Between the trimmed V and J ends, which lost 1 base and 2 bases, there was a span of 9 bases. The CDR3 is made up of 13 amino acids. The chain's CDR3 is CSARAGAAYEQYF. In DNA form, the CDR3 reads TGCAGTGCTAGAGCCGGGGCAGCCTACGAGCAGTACTTC.

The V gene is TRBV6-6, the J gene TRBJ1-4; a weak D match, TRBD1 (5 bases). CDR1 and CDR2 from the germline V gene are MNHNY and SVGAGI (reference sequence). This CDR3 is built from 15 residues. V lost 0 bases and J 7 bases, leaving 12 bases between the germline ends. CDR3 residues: CASSYSGGEGEKLFF. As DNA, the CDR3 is TGTGCCAGCAGTTACTCTGGGGGGGAGGGTGAAAAACTGTTTTTT.

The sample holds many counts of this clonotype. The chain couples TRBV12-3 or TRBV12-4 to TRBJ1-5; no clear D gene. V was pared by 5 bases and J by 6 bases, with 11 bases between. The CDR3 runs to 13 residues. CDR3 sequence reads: CASSPSTGQPQHF. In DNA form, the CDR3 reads TGTGCCAGCAGTCCCAGTACCGGTCAGCCCCAGCATTTT.

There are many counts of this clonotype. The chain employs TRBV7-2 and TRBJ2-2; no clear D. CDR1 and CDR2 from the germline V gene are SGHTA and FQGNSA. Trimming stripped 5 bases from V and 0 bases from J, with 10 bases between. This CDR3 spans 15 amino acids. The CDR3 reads CASSITQANTGELFF. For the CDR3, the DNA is TGTGCCAGCAGCATCACCCAGGCGAACACCGGGGAGCTGTTTTTT. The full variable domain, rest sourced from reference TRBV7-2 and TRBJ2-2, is GAGVSQSPSNKVTEKGKDVELRCDPISGHTALYWYRQSLGQGLEFLIYFQGNSAPDKSGLPSDRFSAERTGGSVSTLTIQRTQQEDSAVYLCASSITQANTGELFFGEGSRLTVL.

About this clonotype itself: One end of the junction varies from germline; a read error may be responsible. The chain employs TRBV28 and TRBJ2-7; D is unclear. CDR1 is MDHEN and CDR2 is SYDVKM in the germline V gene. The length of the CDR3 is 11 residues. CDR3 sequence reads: CASSFNYEQCF. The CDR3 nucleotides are TGTGCCAGCAGTTTTAACTACGAGCAGTGCTTC. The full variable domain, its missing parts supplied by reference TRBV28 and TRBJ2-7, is DVKVTQSSRYLVKRTGEKVFLECVQDMDHENMFWYRQDPGLGLRLIYFSYDVKMKEKGDIPEGYSVSREKKERFSLILESASTNQTSMYLCASSFNYEQCFGPGTRLTVT.

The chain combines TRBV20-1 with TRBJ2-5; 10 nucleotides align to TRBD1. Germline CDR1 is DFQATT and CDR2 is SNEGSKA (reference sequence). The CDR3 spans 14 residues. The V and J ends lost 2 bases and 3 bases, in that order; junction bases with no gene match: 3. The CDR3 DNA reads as TGCAGTGCTAGACGGGGACAGGGGAAAGAGACCCAGTACTTC. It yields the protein CSARRGQGKETQYF.

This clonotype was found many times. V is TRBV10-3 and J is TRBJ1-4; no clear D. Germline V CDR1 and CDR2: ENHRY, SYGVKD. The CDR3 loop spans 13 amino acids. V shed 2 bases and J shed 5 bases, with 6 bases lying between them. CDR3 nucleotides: TGTGCCATCAGTGAGAATCCAAATGAAAAACTGTTTTTT. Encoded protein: CAISENPNEKLFF.

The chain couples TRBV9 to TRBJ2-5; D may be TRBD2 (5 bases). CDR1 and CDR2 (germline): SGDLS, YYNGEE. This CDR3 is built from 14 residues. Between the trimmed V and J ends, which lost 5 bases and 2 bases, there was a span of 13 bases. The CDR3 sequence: CASSGSETQETQYF. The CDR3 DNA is TGTGCCAGCAGTGGTAGCGAGACACAAGAGACCCAGTACTTC.

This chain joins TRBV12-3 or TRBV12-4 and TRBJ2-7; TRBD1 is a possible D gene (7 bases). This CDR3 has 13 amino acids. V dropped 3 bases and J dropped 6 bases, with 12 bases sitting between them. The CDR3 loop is CASSLGGTAEQYF. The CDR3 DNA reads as TGTGCCAGCAGTTTGGGCGGGACAGCCGAGCAGTACTTC.

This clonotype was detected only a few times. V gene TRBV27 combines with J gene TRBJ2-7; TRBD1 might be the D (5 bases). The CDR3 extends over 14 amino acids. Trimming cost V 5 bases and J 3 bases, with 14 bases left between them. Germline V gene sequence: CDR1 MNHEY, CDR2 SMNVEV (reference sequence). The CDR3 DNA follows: TGTGCCAGCAGTCCAATCGACAGATACTACGAGCAGTACTTC. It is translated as CASSPIDRYYEQYF.

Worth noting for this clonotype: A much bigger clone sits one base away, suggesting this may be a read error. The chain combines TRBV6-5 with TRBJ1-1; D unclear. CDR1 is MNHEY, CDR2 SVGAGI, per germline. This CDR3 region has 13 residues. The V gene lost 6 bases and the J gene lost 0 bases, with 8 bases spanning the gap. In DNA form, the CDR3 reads TGTGCCAGCAGCGTTGAAGTGAACACTGAAGCTTTCTTT. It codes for CASSVEVNTEAFF.

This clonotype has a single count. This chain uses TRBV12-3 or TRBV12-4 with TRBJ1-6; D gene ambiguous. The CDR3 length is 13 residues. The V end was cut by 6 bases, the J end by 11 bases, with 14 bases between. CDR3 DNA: TGTGCCAGCAGCCCCCGTCGGAATCCACCCCTCCACTTT. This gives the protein CASSPRRNPPLHF.

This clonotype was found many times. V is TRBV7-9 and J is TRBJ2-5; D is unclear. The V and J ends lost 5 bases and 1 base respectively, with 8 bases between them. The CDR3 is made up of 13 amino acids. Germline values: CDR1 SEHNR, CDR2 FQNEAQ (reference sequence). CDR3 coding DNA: TGTGCCAGCAGCCCAACAGTCCAAGAGACCCAGTACTTC. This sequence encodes CASSPTVQETQYF.

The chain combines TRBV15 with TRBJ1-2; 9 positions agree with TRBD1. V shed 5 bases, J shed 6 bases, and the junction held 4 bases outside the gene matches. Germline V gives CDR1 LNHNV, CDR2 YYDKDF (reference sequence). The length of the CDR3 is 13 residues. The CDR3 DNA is TGTGCCACCAGCCCCTGGACAGGGGATGGCTACACCTTC. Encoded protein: CATSPWTGDGYTF.

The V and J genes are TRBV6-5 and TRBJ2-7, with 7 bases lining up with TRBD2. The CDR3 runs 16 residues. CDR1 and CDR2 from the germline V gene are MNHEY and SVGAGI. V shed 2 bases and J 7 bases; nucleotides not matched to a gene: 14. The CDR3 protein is CASSYGAGVNLREQYF. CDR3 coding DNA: TGTGCCAGCAGTTACGGCGCGGGGGTAAATCTTCGGGAGCAGTACTTC.

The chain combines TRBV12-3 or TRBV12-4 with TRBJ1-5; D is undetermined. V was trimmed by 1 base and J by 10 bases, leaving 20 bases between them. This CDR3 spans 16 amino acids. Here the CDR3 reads CASSLVSWHGDRPQHF. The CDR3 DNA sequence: TGTGCCAGCAGTTTAGTAAGCTGGCACGGAGATCGTCCCCAGCATTTT.

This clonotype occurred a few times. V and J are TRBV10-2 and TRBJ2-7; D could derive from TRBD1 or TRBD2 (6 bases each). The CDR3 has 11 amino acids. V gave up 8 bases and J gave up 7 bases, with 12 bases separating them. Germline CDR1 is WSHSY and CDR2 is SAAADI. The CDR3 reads CASLKGGEQYF. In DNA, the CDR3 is TGCGCCAGCCTGAAAGGGGGGGAGCAGTACTTC.

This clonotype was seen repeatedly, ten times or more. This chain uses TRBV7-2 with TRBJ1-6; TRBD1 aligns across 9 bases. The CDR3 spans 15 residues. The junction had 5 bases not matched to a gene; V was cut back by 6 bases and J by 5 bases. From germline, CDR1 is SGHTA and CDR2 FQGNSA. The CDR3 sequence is CASSLWDRDNSPLHF. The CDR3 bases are TGTGCCAGCAGTTTATGGGACAGGGATAATTCACCCCTCCACTTT.

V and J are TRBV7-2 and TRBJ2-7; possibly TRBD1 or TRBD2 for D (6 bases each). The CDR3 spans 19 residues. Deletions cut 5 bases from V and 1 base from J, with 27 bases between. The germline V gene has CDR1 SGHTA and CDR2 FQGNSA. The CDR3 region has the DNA TGTGCCAGCAGCGCCCAAGTGGGAGCCTTAGGGGGGTTGTCCTACGAGCAGTACTTC. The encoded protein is CASSAQVGALGGLSYEQYF.

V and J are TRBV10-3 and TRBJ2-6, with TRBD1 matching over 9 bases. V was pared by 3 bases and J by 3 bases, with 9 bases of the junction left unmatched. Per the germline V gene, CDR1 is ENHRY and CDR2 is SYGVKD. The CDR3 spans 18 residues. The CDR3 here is CAISDRDRVAGGANVLTF. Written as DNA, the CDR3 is TGTGCCATCAGTGACCGGGACAGGGTCGCCGGTGGGGCCAACGTCCTGACTTTC.

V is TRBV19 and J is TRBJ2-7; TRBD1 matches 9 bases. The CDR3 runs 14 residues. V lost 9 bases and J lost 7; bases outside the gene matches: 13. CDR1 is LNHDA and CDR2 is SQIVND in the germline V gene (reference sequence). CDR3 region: CASHRGQEPNEQYF. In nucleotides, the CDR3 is TGTGCCAGCCACAGGGGGCAAGAACCCAATGAGCAGTACTTC.

The CDR3 DNA follows: TGCGCCAGCAGCCCCCCGGGACAGGGGGCTTTCTTT. It is translated as CASSPPGQGAFF. The gene calls are TRBV4-3 and TRBJ1-1, with 10 bases matching TRBD1. V trimming: 4 bases; J trimming: 11 bases; junction bases outside the gene matches: 4. CDR1 and CDR2 (germline): LGHNA, YSLEER. The CDR3 is made up of 12 amino acids.

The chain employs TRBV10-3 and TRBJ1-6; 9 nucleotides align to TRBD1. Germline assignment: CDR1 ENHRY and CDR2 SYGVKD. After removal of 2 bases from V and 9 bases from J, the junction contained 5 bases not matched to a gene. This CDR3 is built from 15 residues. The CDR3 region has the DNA TGTGCCATCAGTGAGAAAGTGGACAGGGGTTCACCCCTCCACTTT. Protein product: CAISEKVDRGSPLHF.

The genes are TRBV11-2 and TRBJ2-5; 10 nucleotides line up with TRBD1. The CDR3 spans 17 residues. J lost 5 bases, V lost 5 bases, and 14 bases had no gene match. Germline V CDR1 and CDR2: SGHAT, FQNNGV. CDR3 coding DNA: TGTGCCAGCAGCACCCATTCGGGACAGGGGTTCTTGGAGACCCAGTACTTC. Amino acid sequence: CASSTHSGQGFLETQYF. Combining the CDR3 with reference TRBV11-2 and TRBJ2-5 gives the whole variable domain EAGVAQSPRYKIIEKRQSVAFWCNPISGHATLYWYQQILGQGPKLLIQFQNNGVVDDSQLPKDRFSAERLKGVDSTLKIQPAKLEDSAVYLCASSTHSGQGFLETQYFGPGTRLLVL.

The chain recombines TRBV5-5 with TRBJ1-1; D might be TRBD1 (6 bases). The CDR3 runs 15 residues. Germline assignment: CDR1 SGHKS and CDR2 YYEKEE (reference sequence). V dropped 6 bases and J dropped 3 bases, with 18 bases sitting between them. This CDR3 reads CASTLIQGWDTEAFF. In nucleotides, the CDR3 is TGTGCCAGCACCCTAATACAGGGCTGGGACACTGAAGCTTTCTTT.

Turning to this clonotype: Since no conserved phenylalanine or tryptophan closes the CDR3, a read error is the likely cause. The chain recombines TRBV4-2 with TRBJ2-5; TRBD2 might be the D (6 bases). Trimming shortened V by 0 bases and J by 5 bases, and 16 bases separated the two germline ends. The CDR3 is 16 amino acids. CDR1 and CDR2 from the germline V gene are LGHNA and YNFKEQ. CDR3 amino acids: CASSQDRTRGGETQYL. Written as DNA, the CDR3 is TGTGCCAGCAGCCAAGATCGTACGCGGGGCGGGGAGACCCAGTACCTC.

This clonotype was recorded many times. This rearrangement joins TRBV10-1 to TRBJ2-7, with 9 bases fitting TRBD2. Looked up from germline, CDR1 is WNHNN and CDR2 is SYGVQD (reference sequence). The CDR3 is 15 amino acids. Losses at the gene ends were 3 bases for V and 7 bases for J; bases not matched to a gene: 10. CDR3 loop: CASSDPSGDVFEQYF. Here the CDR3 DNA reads TGCGCCAGCAGTGACCCTAGCGGGGACGTTTTTGAGCAGTACTTC.